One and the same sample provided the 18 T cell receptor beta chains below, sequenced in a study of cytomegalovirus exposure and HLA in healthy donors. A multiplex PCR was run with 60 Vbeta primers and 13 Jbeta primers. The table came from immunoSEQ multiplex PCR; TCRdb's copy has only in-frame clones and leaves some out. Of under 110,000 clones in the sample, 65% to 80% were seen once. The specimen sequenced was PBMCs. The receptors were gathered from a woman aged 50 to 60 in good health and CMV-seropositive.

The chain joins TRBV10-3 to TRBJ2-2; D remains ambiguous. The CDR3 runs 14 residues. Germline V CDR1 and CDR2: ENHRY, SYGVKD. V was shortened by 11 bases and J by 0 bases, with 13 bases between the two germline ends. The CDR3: CAVLRSTNTGELFF. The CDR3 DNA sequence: TGTGCCGTCCTACGGTCCACGAACACCGGGGAGCTGTTTTTT.

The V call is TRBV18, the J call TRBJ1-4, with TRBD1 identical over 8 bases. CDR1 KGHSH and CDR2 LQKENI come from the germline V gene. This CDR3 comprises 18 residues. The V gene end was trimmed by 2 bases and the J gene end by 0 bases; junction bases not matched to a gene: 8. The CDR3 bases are TGTGCCAGCTCACCAAAACAGGGGGTTACCGCAACTAATGAAAAACTGTTTTTT. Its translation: CASSPKQGVTATNEKLFF.

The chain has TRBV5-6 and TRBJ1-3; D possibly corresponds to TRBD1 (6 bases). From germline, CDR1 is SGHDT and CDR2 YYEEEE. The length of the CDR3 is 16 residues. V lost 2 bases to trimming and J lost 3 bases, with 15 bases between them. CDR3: CASSLTTGLVGNTIYF. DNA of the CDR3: TGTGCCAGCAGCTTAACTACAGGGTTGGTTGGAAACACCATATATTTT.

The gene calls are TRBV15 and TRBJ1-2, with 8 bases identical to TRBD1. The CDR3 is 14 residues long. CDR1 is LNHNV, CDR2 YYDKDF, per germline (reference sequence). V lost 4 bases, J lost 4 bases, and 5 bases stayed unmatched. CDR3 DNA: TGTGCCACCAGCATCGGGGACAGGAGCTATGGCTACACCTTC. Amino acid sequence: CATSIGDRSYGYTF.

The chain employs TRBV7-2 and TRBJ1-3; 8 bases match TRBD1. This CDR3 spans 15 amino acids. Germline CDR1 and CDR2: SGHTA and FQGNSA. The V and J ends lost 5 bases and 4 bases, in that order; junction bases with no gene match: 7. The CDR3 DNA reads TGTGCCAGCAGCCAGACAGGGGCGCGGGGAAACACCATATATTTT. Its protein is CASSQTGARGNTIYF.

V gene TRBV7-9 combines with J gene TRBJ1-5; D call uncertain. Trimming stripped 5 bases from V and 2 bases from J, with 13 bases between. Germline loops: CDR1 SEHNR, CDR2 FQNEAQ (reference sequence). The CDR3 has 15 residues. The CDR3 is CASSPRSGGNQPQHF. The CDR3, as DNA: TGTGCCAGCAGCCCCCGATCCGGGGGCAATCAGCCCCAGCATTTT.

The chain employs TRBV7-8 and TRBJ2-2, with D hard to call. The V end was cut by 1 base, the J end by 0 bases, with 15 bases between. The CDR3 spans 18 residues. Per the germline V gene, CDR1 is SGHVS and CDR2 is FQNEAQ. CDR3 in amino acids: CASSLVVKRLSNTGELFF. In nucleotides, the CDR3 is TGTGCCAGCAGCTTAGTGGTTAAGAGATTATCGAACACCGGGGAGCTGTTTTTT.

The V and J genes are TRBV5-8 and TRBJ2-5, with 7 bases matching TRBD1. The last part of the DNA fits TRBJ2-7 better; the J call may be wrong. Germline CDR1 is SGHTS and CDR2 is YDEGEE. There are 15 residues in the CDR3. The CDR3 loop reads CASSLEGTVTYEQYF. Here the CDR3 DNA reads TGTGCCAGCAGCTTGGAGGGGACAGTCACCTACGAGCAGTACTTC.

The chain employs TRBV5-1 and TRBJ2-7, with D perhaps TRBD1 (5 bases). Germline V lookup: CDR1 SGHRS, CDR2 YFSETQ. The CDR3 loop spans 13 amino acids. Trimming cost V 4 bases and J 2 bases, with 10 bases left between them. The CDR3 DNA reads TGCGCCAGCAGCATAGGACAACCCTACGAGCAGTACTTC. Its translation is CASSIGQPYEQYF.

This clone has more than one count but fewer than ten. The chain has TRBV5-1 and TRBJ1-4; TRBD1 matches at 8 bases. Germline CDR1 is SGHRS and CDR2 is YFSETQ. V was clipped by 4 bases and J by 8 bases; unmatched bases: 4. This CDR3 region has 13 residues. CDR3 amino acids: CASSDRGVEKLFF. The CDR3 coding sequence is TGCGCCAGCAGCGACAGGGGCGTCGAAAAACTGTTTTTT.

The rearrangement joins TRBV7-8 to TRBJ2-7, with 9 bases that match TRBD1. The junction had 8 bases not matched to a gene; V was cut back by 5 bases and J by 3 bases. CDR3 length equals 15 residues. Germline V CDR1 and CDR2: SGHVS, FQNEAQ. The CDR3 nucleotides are TGTGCCAGCAGCCAATCTTCGACAGGGGGCTACGAGCAGTACTTC. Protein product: CASSQSSTGGYEQYF.

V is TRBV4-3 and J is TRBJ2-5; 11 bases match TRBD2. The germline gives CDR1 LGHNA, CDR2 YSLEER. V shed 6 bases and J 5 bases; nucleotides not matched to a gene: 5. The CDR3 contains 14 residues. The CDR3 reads CASSSGGALETQYF. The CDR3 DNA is TGCGCCAGCAGTAGCGGGGGGGCCTTGGAGACCCAGTACTTC.

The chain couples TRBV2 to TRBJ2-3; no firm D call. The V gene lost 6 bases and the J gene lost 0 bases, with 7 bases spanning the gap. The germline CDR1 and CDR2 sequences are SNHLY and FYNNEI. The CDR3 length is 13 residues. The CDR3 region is CASRELSTDTQYF. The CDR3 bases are TGTGCCAGCAGGGAACTTAGCACAGATACGCAGTATTTT.

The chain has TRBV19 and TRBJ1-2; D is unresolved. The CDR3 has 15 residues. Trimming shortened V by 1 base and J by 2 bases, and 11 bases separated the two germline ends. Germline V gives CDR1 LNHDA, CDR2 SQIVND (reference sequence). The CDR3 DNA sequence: TGTGCCAGTAGTATAGGGGGTTGGGAGAACTATGGCTACACCTTC. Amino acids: CASSIGGWENYGYTF.

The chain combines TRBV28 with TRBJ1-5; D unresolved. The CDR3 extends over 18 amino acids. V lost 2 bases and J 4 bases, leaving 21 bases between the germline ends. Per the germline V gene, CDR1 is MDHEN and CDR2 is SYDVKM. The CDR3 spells CASSLKRVRAAVNQPQHF. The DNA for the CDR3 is TGTGCCAGCAGTTTAAAGAGGGTTCGGGCAGCGGTAAATCAGCCCCAGCATTTT.

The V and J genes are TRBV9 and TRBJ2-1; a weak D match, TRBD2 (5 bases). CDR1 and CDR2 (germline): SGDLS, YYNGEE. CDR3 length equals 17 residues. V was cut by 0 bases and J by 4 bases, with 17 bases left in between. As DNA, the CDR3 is TGTGCCAGCAGCGTAGGCCCGGGGAACCCTCCTTACAATGAGCAGTTCTTC. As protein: CASSVGPGNPPYNEQFF.

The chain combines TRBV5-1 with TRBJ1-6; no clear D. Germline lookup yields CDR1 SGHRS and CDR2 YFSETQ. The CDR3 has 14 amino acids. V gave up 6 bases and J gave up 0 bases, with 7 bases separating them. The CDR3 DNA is TGCGCCAGCAAACGGGACTCCTATAATTCACCCCTCCACTTT. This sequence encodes CASKRDSYNSPLHF.

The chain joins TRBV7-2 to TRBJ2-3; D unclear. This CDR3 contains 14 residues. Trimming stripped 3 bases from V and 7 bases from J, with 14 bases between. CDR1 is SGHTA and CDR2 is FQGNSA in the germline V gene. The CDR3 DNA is TGTGCCAGCAGCTTGGGCATAGTGGCGCATACGCAGTATTTT. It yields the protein CASSLGIVAHTQYF.